The rows below give T cell receptor beta chains drawn from one sample of a study of T cell changes during pregnancy in multiple sclerosis. Only in-frame clones appear in the TCRdb table, and some are missing; sequencing was by immunoSEQ multiplex PCR. In the table there are around 59,000 clones, over 80% of which are singletons. This material consisted of CD4+ T cells from peripheral blood mononuclear cells, taken in the first trimester of pregnancy. The receptor set was obtained from a female donor with multiple sclerosis, enrolled in a pregnancy study. CDR3s include the opening cysteine and the closing phenylalanine or tryptophan. A D gene is named only where the DNA matches it firmly. For some rows the clone size is stated as once, few or many, or as a class when expanded; others skip it.

TRBD1	TRBJ1-2	TRBV5-1	few	CASSSRQGYGYTF	TGCGCCAGCAGCTCCCGACAGGGGTATGGCTACACCTTC
TRBD1	TRBJ1-5	TRBV2	NA	CASSEPGQGNQPQHF	TGTGCCAGCAGTGAGCCGGGACAGGGAAATCAGCCCCAGCATTTT
NA	TRBJ1-6	TRBV11-3	NA	CASSLNLGTPLHF	TGTGCCAGCAGCTTAAACCTCGGGACACCCCTCCACTTT
TRBD1	TRBJ2-3	TRBV10-1	NA	CASRGAPGQDMADTQYF	TGCGCCAGCAGAGGGGCACCGGGACAGGATATGGCAGATACGCAGTATTTT
TRBD2	TRBJ2-5	TRBV5-4	NA	CASSSGLAGAGETQYF	TGTGCCAGCAGCTCGGGACTAGCGGGGGCCGGGGAGACCCAGTACTTC
NA	TRBJ2-7	TRBV18	NA	CASSPRRGEQYF	TGTGCCAGCTCACCGAGGAGGGGCGAGCAGTACTTC
NA	TRBJ1-2	TRBV4-2	NA	CASSQERRIYVGYTF	TGTGCCAGCAGCCAAGAGCGCCGAATATATGTTGGCTACACCTTC
NA	TRBJ1-2	TRBV5-5	NA	CASSLAGTRDYGYTF	TGTGCCAGCAGCTTGGCCGGGACAAGGGACTATGGCTACACCTTC
NA	TRBJ2-2	TRBV30	once	CAWSVPAGRTGELFF	TGTGCCTGGAGTGTACCGGCAGGGCGAACCGGGGAGCTGTTTTTT
NA	TRBJ1-2	TRBV6-1	NA	CASSEFRTRNYGYTF	TGTGCCAGCAGCGAGTTTAGGACACGGAACTATGGCTACACCTTC
NA	TRBJ1-1	TRBV4-2	NA	CASSQDFGPVEAFF	TGTGCCAGCAGCCAAGATTTTGGGCCGGTTGAAGCTTTCTTT
TRBD2	TRBJ2-2	TRBV11-1	NA	CATGLAGANTGELFF	TGTGCCACCGGACTAGCGGGGGCGAACACCGGGGAGCTGTTTTTT
NA	TRBJ2-5	TRBV27	NA	CASSPFSGPLRETQYF	TGTGCCAGCAGTCCCTTTAGCGGCCCCCTTCGGGAGACCCAGTACTTC
NA	TRBJ1-1	TRBV6-1	once	CASSRYTEAFF	TGTGCCAGCAGTCGGTACACTGAAGCTTTCTTT
TRBD1	TRBJ2-7	TRBV9	NA	CASSGDRGGSYEQYF	TGTGCCAGCAGCGGTGACAGGGGGGGCTCCTACGAGCAGTACTTC
TRBD2	TRBJ2-2	TRBV7-8	NA	CASSLLPAGANTGELFF	TGTGCCAGCAGCTTACTTCCAGCGGGGGCTAACACCGGGGAGCTGTTTTTT
NA	TRBJ1-6	TRBV30	NA	CAWSGLNNSPLHF	TGTGCCTGGTCGGGACTAAATAATTCACCCCTCCACTTT
TRBD1	TRBJ1-1	TRBV2	NA	CASSGGQGRNRLGIKIVGTEAFF	TGTGCCAGCAGTGGGGGACAGGGAAGAAATCGCCTAGGGATTAAGATAGTTGGCACTGAAGCTTTCTTT
NA	TRBJ1-2	TRBV5-5	NA	CASSFQGPTGYGYTF	TGTGCCAGCAGCTTCCAGGGGCCCACTGGCTATGGCTACACCTTC
TRBD2	TRBJ2-2	TRBV11-2	once	CASSLLAGGPTGELFF	TGTGCCAGCAGCTTACTAGCGGGGGGGCCGACCGGGGAGCTGTTTTTT
TRBD1	TRBJ2-7	TRBV10-3	NA	CAISGQGTGGWEQYF	TGTGCCATCAGTGGACAGGGGACAGGGGGCTGGGAGCAGTACTTC
TRBD1	TRBJ1-4	TRBV5-6	NA	CASSLRRTGGEKLFF	TGTGCCAGCAGCTTGCGTAGGACAGGGGGTGAAAAACTGTTTTTT
TRBD1	TRBJ1-6	TRBV6-1	NA	CASSEEGQKNSPLHF	TGTGCCAGCAGTGAAGAGGGACAGAAGAATTCACCCCTCCACTTT
TRBD1	TRBJ2-7	TRBV5-3	NA	CARNNNRDRVIREQYF	TGTGCCAGAAACAATAACCGGGACAGGGTCATCCGCGAGCAGTACTTC
NA	TRBJ2-7	TRBV7-2	NA	CASGQTPSYEQYF	TGTGCCTCCGGACAGACCCCGTCCTACGAGCAGTACTTC
TRBD2	TRBJ2-3	TRBV2	NA	CASNIAGRSTDTQYF	TGTGCCAGCAATATAGCGGGGCGTTCCACAGATACGCAGTATTTT
TRBD1	TRBJ2-7	TRBV5-6	NA	CASSLGGQSEQYF	TGTGCCAGCAGCTTGGGGGGACAGTCGGAGCAGTACTTC
NA	TRBJ2-7	TRBV7-9	NA	CASSYSGRGSPDYEQYF	TGTGCCAGCAGCTATTCTGGCAGAGGAAGTCCTGACTACGAGCAGTACTTC
NA	TRBJ1-1	TRBV18	NA	CASSLLNTEAFF	TGTGCCAGCTCGCTCCTAAACACTGAAGCTTTCTTT
NA	TRBJ1-2	TRBV14	few	CASSQKIQGTSEGLISYGYTF	TGTGCCAGCAGCCAGAAAATCCAAGGGACATCAGAAGGGCTAATAAGCTATGGCTACACCTTC
TRBD1	TRBJ1-3	TRBV7-2	once	CASSLDGTVPGNTIYF	TGTGCCAGCAGCTTAGACGGGACAGTCCCTGGAAACACCATATATTTT
TRBD1	TRBJ1-2	TRBV6-5	NA	CASRRTGDYGYTF	TGTGCCAGCAGGAGGACAGGGGACTATGGCTACACCTTC
TRBD2	TRBJ2-1	TRBV2	NA	CANSFLLAAKSGSYNEQFF	TGTGCCAACTCTTTTCTACTAGCGGCAAAGTCGGGTTCCTACAATGAGCAGTTCTTC
NA	TRBJ2-7	TRBV19	NA	CASSIGTVSYEQYF	TGTGCCAGTAGTATAGGGACAGTTTCCTACGAGCAGTACTTC
TRBD1	TRBJ2-3	TRBV13	NA	CASSPRQGADTQYF	TGTGCCAGCAGCCCCCGCCAGGGGGCAGATACGCAGTATTTT
NA	TRBJ2-5	TRBV5-1	NA	CASSLGSRETQYF	TGCGCCAGCAGCTTGGGTAGTCGGGAGACCCAGTACTTC